Presented here are 8 T cell receptor beta chains from one specimen sequenced in a study of blood T cell repertoires in COVID-19. Measured with immunoSEQ multiplex PCR; TCRdb has only the in-frame clones, and not every one. Here the sample spans 120,000 to 150,000 clones, 65% to 85% being singletons. Sequenced input: PBMCs or T cells enriched from blood (not recorded which). The source is a woman in her forties or fifties who had been exposed to COVID-19.

This chain links TRBV30 with TRBJ2-2; D may be TRBD1 (6 bases). Germline V gives CDR1 GTSNPN, CDR2 SVGIG (reference sequence). V gave up 6 bases and J gave up 5 bases, with 16 bases separating them. The CDR3 covers 14 residues. The CDR3 nucleotides are TGTGCCTGCACCACAGGGTTGGGGACCGGGGAGCTGTTTTTT. Protein product: CACTTGLGTGELFF. The full variable domain, in which reference TRBV30 and TRBJ2-2 provide the parts outside the CDR3, is SQTIHQWPATLVQPVGSPLSLECTVEGTSNPNLYWYRQAAGRGLQLLFYSVGIGQISSEVPQNLSASRPQDRQFILSSKKLLLSDSGFYLCACTTGLGTGELFFGEGSRLTVL.

The chain has TRBV6-1 and TRBJ2-1, with 7 bases identical to TRBD2. Germline V gives CDR1 MNHNS, CDR2 SASEGT. The CDR3 is 16 amino acids. The V and J ends lost 1 base and 7 bases, in that order; junction bases with no gene match: 10. The CDR3 DNA reads TGTGCCAGCAGTGAAGGGCTAGCGGAGGGAGGTAATGAGCAGTTCTTC. The encoded protein is CASSEGLAEGGNEQFF.

CDR3 nucleotide sequence: TGTGCCATCAGTGTGGGGCCCCAAAGTCAGCCCCAGCATTTT. Its translation is CAISVGPQSQPQHF. The V call is TRBV10-3, the J call TRBJ1-5, with D perhaps TRBD1 (5 bases). V was pared by 4 bases and J by 6 bases, with 13 bases between. The CDR3 contains 14 residues. CDR1 is ENHRY, CDR2 SYGVKD, per germline.

The chain combines TRBV2 with TRBJ2-2; tentatively, D is TRBD1 (5 bases). Trimming took 6 bases from V and 0 from J, leaving 11 bases between them. The CDR3 is 15 amino acids. From germline, CDR1 is SNHLY and CDR2 FYNNEI. In DNA, the CDR3 is TGTGCCAGCAGAACCGACAGCGCGAACACCGGGGAGCTGTTTTTT. Its translation is CASRTDSANTGELFF.

This clone appeared many times. The chain recombines TRBV7-9 with TRBJ1-1; 8 bases are a match to TRBD1. V lost 3 bases, J lost 5 bases, and 8 bases stayed unmatched. CDR3 length: 15 amino acids. Germline V lookup: CDR1 SEHNR, CDR2 FQNEAQ (reference sequence). CDR3 amino acids: CASSFPTGVGTEAFF. The CDR3 nucleotides are TGTGCCAGCAGCTTTCCGACAGGGGTTGGGACTGAAGCTTTCTTT.

The chain couples TRBV5-4 to TRBJ1-2; 8 nucleotides align to TRBD1. The CDR3 sequence is 16 residues long. After removal of 4 bases from V and 4 bases from J, the junction contained 12 bases not matched to a gene. Germline V CDR1 and CDR2: SGHNT, YYREEE (reference sequence). CDR3 protein: CASSPGRQGAIYGYTF. The CDR3 region has the DNA TGTGCCAGCAGCCCCGGTAGGCAGGGGGCAATCTATGGCTACACCTTC.

This rearrangement joins TRBV6-5 to TRBJ1-6; TRBD1 is a possible D gene (6 bases). Trimming left V 3 bases short and J 4 bases short, with 10 bases between. The CDR3 extends over 15 amino acids. CDR1 is MNHEY, CDR2 SVGAGI, per germline. Here the CDR3 reads CASSYEGDYNSPLHF. The CDR3 region has the DNA TGTGCCAGCAGTTATGAGGGGGATTATAATTCACCCCTCCACTTT.

This clone was found a few times. The J gene is TRBJ1-6, the V gene TRBV19; TRBD1 is a possible D gene (6 bases). This CDR3 has 17 amino acids. Germline V gene data show CDR1 as LNHDA and CDR2 as SQIVND (reference sequence). V lost 5 bases to trimming and J lost 0 bases, with 14 bases between them. The CDR3 sequence is CASSPRQESSYNSPLHF. Here the CDR3 DNA reads TGTGCCAGTAGTCCGCGACAGGAGAGCTCCTATAATTCACCCCTCCACTTT.